This T cell receptor beta chain was recorded in a study of cytomegalovirus exposure and HLA in healthy donors. Study-wide results and limits: No immune exposure information besides CMV serostatus was available. Fewer N-insertions than the roughly 670-donor mean were reportedly shown by an Asian-associated ancestry cluster in a later analysis.

Germline CDR1 is ENHRY and CDR2 is SYGVKD. The CDR3 consists of 17 residues. The J segment lost 3 bases and the V segment lost 5 bases, leaving 11 bases of the junction unmatched. This clone was counted once. Its cognate antigen is unknown. It was with 60 Vbeta and 13 Jbeta primers that the PCR ran. Repertoires were generated with immunoSEQ multiplex PCR, while TCRdb's copy carries only in-frame clones and drops some. The sample includes approximately 190,000 clones, approximately 84% of them seen just once. This rearrangement joins TRBV10-3 to TRBJ2-3; 10 bases are a match to TRBD1. The sequence came from a boy under 18 in good health and CMV-seronegative. Sequencing was performed on PBMCs. The CDR3 sequence is CAISSGQGVGLTDTQYF. CDR3 DNA: TGTGCCATCAGTTCCGGACAGGGGGTCGGTTTAACAGATACGCAGTATTTT.